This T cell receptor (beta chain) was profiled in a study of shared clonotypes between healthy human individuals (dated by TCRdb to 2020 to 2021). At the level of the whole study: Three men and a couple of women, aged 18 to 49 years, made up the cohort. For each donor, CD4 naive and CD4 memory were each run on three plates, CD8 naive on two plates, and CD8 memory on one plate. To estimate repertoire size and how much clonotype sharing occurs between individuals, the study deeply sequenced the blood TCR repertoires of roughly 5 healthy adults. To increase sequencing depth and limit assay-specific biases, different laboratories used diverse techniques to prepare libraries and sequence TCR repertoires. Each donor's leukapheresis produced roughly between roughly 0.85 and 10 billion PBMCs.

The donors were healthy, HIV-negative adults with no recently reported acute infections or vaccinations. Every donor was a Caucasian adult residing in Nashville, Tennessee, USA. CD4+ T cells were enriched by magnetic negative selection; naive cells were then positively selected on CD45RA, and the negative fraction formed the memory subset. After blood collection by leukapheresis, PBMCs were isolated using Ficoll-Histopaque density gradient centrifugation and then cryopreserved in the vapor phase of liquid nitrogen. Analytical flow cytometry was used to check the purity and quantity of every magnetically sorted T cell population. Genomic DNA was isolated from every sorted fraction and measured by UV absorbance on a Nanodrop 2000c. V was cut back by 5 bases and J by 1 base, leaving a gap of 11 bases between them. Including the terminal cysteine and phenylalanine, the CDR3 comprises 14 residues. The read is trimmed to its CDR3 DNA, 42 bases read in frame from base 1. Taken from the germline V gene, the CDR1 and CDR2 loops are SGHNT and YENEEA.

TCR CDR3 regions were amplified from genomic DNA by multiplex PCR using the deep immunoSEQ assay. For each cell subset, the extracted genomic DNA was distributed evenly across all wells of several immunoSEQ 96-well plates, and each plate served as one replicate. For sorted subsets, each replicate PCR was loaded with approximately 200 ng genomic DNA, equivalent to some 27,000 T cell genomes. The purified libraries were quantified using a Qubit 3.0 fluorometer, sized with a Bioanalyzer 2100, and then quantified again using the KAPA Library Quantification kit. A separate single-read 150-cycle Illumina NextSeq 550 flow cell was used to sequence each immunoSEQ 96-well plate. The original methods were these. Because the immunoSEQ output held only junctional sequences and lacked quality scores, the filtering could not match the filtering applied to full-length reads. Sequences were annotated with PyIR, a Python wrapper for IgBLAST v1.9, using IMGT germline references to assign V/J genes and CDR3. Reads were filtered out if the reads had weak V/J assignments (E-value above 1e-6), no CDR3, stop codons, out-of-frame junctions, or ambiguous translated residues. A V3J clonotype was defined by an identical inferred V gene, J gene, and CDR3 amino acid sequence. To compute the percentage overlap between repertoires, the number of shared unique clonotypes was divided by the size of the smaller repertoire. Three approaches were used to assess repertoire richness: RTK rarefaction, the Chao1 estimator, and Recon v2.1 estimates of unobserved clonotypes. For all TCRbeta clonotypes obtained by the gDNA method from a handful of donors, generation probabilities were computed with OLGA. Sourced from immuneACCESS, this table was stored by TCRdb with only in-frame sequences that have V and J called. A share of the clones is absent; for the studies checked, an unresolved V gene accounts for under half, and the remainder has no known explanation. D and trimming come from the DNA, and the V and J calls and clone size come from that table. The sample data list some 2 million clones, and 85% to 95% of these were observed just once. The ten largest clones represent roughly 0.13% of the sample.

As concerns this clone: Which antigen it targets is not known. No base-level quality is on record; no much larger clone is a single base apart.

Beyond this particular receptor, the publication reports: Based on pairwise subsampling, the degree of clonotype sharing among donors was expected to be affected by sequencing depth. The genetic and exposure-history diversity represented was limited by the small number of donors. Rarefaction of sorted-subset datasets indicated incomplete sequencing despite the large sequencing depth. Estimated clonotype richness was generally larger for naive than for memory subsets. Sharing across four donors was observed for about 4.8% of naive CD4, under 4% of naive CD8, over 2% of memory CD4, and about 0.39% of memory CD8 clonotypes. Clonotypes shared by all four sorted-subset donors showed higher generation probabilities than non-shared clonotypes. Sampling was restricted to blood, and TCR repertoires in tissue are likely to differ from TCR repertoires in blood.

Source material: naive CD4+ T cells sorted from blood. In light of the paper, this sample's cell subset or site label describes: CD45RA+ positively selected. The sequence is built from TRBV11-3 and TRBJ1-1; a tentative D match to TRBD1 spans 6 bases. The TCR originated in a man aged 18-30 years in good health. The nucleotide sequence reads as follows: TGTGCCAGCAGCCCGACAGGACCGAACACTGAAGCTTTCTTT. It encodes CASSPTGPNTEAFF.